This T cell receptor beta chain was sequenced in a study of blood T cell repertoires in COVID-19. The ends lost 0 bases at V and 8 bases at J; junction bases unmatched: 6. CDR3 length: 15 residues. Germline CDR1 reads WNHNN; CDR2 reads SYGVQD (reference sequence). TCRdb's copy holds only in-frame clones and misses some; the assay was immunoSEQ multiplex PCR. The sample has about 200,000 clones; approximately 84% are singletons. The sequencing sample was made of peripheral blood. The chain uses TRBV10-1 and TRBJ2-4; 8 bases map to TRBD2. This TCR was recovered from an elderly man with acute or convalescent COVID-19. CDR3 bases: TGCGCCAGCAGTGAGTCGTCCGTGCGGGGGGACATTCAGTACTTC. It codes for CASSESSVRGDIQYF.